Only a few counts were recorded for the clone carrying this T cell receptor beta chain. As yet, its antigen is unknown. The data originate from a study of CD8 T cells in ankylosing spondylitis. Study observations and caveats: Ankylosing spondylitis blood appeared to carry a characteristic TCR beta motif of roughly eight highly homologous variants. Past studies reported some motif variants in reactive arthritis synovial fluid and blood.

TCRdb analysed the 5' RACE reads with MiXCR anew, one entry per CDR3 protein. The table has 200,000 to 250,000 distinct CDR3 sequences, about 10% seen once. This receptor was obtained from a male donor with ankylosing spondylitis or in good health (not recorded which). The sequencing sample was made of blood, either unsorted or a sorted T cell fraction (not recorded which).

CDR3 in DNA: TGTGCCAGCAGCTTAGCGGGAAGGAACTACGAGCAGTACTTC. It yields the protein CASSLAGRNYEQYF. V is TRBV7-2 and J is TRBJ2-7; D gene unclear. This CDR3 contains 14 residues. The V end lost 0 bases, the J end lost 3 bases, and 9 bases lay between the germline ends. The germline V gene has CDR1 SGHTA and CDR2 FQGNSA. The full variable domain, rest sourced from reference TRBV7-2 and TRBJ2-7, is GAGVSQSPSNKVTEKGKDVELRCDPISGHTALYWYRQSLGQGLEFLIYFQGNSAPDKSGLPSDRFSAERTGGSVSTLTIQRTQQEDSAVYLCASSLAGRNYEQYFGPGTRLTVT.